This is a list of T cell receptor beta chains from one sample in a study of T cells in Graves' hyperthyroidism and ophthalmopathy. MiXCR was run by TCRdb on the multiplex PCR reads, yielding one entry per CDR3 protein. The sample lists roughly 350,000 distinct CDR3 sequences, around 13% occurring once. Sequenced material: blood. The receptors stem from a woman aged 40 to 50 with Graves' ophthalmopathy. Both conserved end residues are part of each CDR3. D genes are given only for firm matches. Rows give clone size only sometimes, using once, few, many, or a class for an expanded clone.

TRBJ1-5	TRBV12-5	-	many	CASYRQVVPPQHF	TGTGCTAGTTACAGACAGGTCGTGCCGCCCCAGCATTTT
TRBJ1-2	TRBV11-3	TRBD1	-	CASRDRGNGYTF	TGTGCCAGCAGAGACAGGGGAAATGGCTACACCTTC
TRBJ1-2	TRBV7-8	-	many	CASSFFPRRIGDGYTF	TGTGCCAGCAGCTTTTTCCCGCGCCGTATTGGTGACGGCTACACCTTC
TRBJ2-7	TRBV11-2	-	many	CASSVHYEQYF	TGTGCCAGCAGCGTACACTACGAGCAGTACTTC
TRBJ2-6	TRBV28	TRBD1	many	CASSLGQGANSGANVLTF	TGTGCCAGCAGTTTAGGACAGGGAGCTAACTCTGGGGCCAACGTCCTGACTTTC
TRBJ2-1	TRBV20-1	-	many	CSATANEQFF	TGCAGTGCCACGGCGAATGAGCAGTTCTTC
TRBJ1-5	TRBV2	-	many	CASSEGTATQPQHF	TGTGCCAGCAGTGAAGGGACAGCGACTCAGCCCCAGCATTTT
TRBJ2-3	TRBV3-1	-	-	CASSQDRRGGTQYF	TGTGCCAGCAGCCAAGATCGGAGGGGGGGTACGCAGTATTTT
TRBJ2-1	TRBV28	TRBD2	many	CASSLGLAGEVNEQFF	TGTGCCAGCAGTTTAGGCTTAGCGGGAGAGGTCAATGAGCAGTTCTTC
TRBJ2-3	TRBV4-1	-	few	CASSQEVGTTDTQYF	TGCGCCAGCAGCCAAGAGGTAGGCACCACAGATACGCAGTATTTT
TRBJ2-3	TRBV10-3	-	many	CAISVLSGADTQYF	TGTGCCATCAGTGTTCTATCGGGGGCAGATACGCAGTATTTT
TRBJ2-1	TRBV28	TRBD1	-	CASSFSPGTGGGNEQFF	TGTGCCAGCAGTTTCTCCCCTGGGACAGGGGGCGGCAATGAGCAGTTCTTC
TRBJ1-2	TRBV2	-	many	CASSGQSGAFWGYTF	TGTGCCAGCAGTGGTCAGTCGGGGGCTTTTTGGGGCTACACCTTC
TRBJ1-6	TRBV7-4	-	-	CASSQDERGPFLPLHF	TGTGCCAGCAGCCAAGACGAACGGGGTCCGTTTTTACCCCTCCACTTT
TRBJ1-1	TRBV27	-	many	CASSKLDRPNTEAFF	TGTGCCAGCAGTAAGTTAGACAGGCCGAACACTGAAGCTTTCTTT
TRBJ1-5	TRBV30	-	few	CAWSAPGYHQPQHF	TGTGCCTGGAGTGCGCCAGGTTACCATCAGCCCCAGCATTTT
TRBJ1-6	TRBV6-1	TRBD1	many	CASSESWTGTFHF	TGTGCCAGCAGTGAAAGCTGGACAGGGACATTCCACTTT
TRBJ2-4	TRBV5-1	TRBD2	many	CASSLGAGRQIQYF	TGCGCCAGCAGCTTGGGAGCGGGGCGACAGATTCAGTACTTC
TRBJ2-7	TRBV5-1	TRBD1	few	CASSLRDTGPGQGFEQYF	TGCGCCAGCAGCCTCAGAGATACGGGCCCGGGACAGGGTTTCGAGCAGTACTTC
TRBJ2-3	TRBV9	-	many	CASSAGLITDTQYF	TGTGCCAGCAGCGCGGGACTGATCACAGATACGCAGTATTTT
TRBJ1-5	TRBV20-1	TRBD1	-	CSARDWTGQSNQPQHF	TGCAGTGCTAGAGACTGGACAGGGCAAAGCAATCAGCCCCAGCATTTT
TRBJ2-1	TRBV9	-	few	CASSPEGQYNEQFF	TGTGCCAGCAGCCCCGAGGGACAATACAATGAGCAGTTCTTC
TRBJ2-4	TRBV5-5	TRBD2	few	CASSLSGGGLPLAKNVQYF	TGTGCCAGCAGCTTGTCTGGCGGGGGGCTCCCTTTAGCCAAAAACGTTCAGTACTTC
TRBJ2-7	TRBV19	-	many	CASKGQFTYEQYF	TGTGCCAGTAAGGGGCAGTTTACCTACGAGCAGTACTTC
TRBJ1-6	TRBV27	-	-	CASTKRAGFDSPLHF	TGTGCCAGCACCAAAAGGGCAGGGTTCGATTCACCCCTCCACTTT
TRBJ2-5	TRBV20-1	-	-	CSAGPEETQYF	TGCAGTGCGGGGCCGGAAGAGACCCAGTACTTC
TRBJ2-1	TRBV29-1	-	many	CSVFVRTPKGVPHNEQFF	TGCAGCGTTTTCGTCAGGACACCAAAGGGGGTACCTCACAATGAGCAGTTCTTC
TRBJ1-3	TRBV10-2	-	few	CASRHLTGNGNTIYF	TGCGCCAGCAGACACCTGACAGGCAACGGAAACACCATATATTTT